This TCR beta chain was sequenced for a study of blood T cell repertoires in COVID-19. Study overall: Samples of COVID-19 (acute and convalescent) were obtained from the United States, Italy and Spain. Sources were T cells, B-cell-depleted T cells, or PBMCs; the material itself was cDNA or gDNA.

CDR1 and CDR2 (germline): MNHEY, SVGEGT. V was pared by 2 bases and J by 1 base, with 7 bases of the junction left unmatched. The CDR3 runs 17 residues. Original processing methods: Amplification with reference gene primers provided the estimates of nucleated cell counts. TCRdb keeps only in-frame clones here, not all; method: immunoSEQ multiplex PCR. V, J and clone size reflect that table, while D and trimming were determined from the DNA. This sample has some 500,000 clones, with about 89% found just once. Followed longitudinally, the Seattle patients had been enrolled during active infection. The TCR sequence derives from a woman between 45 and 60 years old with COVID-19, enrolled during active disease. The sample consisted of peripheral blood. The chain couples TRBV6-2 or TRBV6-3 to TRBJ1-5; TRBD1 matches 8 bases. As DNA, the CDR3 is TGTGCCAGCAGTTACGGTCAGGGGGCACGAAGCAATCAGCCCCAGCATTTT. Its protein is CASSYGQGARSNQPQHF.